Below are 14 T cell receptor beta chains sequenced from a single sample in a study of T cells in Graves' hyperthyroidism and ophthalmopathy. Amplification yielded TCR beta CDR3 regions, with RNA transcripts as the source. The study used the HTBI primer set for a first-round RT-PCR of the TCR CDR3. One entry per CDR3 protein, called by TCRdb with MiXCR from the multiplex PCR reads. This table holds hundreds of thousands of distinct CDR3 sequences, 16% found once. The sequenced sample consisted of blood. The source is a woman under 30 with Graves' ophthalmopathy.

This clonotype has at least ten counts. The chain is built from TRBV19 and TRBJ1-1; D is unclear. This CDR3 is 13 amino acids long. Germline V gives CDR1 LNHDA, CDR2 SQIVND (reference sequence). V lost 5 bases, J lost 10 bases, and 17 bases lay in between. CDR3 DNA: TGTGCCAGTAGTCACACATCCAGCCGGGCAGCTTTCTTT. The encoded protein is CASSHTSSRAAFF.

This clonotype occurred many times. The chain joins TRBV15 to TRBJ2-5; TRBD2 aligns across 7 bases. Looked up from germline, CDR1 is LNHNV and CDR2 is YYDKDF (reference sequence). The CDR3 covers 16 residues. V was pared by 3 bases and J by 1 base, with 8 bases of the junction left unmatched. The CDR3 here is CATSRTGLPSQETQYF. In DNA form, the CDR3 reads TGTGCCACCAGCAGGACGGGACTACCCTCCCAAGAGACCCAGTACTTC. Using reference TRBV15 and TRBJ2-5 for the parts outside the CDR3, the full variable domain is DAMVIQNPRYQVTQFGKPVTLSCSQTLNHNVMYWYQQKSSQAPKLLFHYYDKDFNNEADTPDNFQSRRPNTSFCFLDIRSPGLGDTAMYLCATSRTGLPSQETQYFGPGTRLLVL.

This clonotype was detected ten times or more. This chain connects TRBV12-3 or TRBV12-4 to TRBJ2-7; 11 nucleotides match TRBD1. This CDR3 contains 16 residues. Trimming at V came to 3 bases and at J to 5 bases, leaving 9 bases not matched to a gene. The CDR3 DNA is TGTGCCAGCAGTTTGGGAAGGACAGGGGGCGCGGACGAGCAGTACTTC. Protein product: CASSLGRTGGADEQYF.

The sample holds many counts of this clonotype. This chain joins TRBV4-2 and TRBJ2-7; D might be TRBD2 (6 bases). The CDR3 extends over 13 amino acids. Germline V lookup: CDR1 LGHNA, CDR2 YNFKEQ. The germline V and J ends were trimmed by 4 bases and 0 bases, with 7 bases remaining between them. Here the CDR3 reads CASSPTSSYEQYF. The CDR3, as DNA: TGTGCCAGCAGCCCGACTAGCTCCTACGAGCAGTACTTC.

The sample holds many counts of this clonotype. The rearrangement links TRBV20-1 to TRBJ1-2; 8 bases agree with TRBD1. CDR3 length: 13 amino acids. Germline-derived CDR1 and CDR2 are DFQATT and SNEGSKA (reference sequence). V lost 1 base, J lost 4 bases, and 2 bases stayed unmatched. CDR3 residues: CSARGDRGYGYTF. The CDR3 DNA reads TGCAGTGCTAGAGGAGACAGGGGCTATGGCTACACCTTC.

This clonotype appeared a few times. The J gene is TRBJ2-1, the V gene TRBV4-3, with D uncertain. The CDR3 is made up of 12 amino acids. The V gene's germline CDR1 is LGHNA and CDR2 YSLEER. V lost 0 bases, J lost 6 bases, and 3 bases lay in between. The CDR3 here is CASSQDSNEQFF. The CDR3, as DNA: TGCGCCAGCAGCCAAGATAGCAATGAGCAGTTCTTC.

CDR3 coding DNA: TGTGCCAGCAGTTCCGGGGATAATGAGCAGTTCTTC. Translation: CASSSGDNEQFF. The J gene is TRBJ2-1, the V gene TRBV12-3 or TRBV12-4; the D gene is possibly TRBD2 (5 bases). Trimming left V 4 bases short and J 7 bases short, with 8 bases between. This CDR3 has 12 amino acids.

The CDR3 DNA is TGTGCCAGCAGCTTAGAAGGACAGGGGGCCCACGAGCAGTACTTC. Protein: CASSLEGQGAHEQYF. The chain employs TRBV11-2 and TRBJ2-7; 11 nucleotides agree with TRBD1. The CDR3 extends over 15 amino acids. Germline CDR1 reads SGHAT; CDR2 reads FQNNGV. V trimming: 0 bases; J trimming: 5 bases; junction bases outside the gene matches: 3.

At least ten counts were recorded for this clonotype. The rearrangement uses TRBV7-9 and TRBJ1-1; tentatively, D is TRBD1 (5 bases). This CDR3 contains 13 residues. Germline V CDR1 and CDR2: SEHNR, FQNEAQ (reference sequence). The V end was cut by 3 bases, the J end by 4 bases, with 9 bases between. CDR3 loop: CASSFGGATEAFF. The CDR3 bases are TGTGCCAGCAGCTTTGGAGGGGCCACTGAAGCTTTCTTT.

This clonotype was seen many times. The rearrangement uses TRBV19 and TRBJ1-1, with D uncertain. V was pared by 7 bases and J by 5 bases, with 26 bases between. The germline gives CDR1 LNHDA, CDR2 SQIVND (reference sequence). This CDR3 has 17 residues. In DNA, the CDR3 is TGTGCCAGTACCCCAAGAGGCCATGCCCTGGAGAGGACTGAAGCTTTCTTT. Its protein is CASTPRGHALERTEAFF.

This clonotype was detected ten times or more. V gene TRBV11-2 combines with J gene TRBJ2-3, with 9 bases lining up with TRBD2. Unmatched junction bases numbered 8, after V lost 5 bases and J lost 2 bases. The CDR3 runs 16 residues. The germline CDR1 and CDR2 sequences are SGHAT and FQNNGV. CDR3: CASSRSSGSYTDTQYF. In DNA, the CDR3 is TGTGCCAGCAGCCGGAGTAGCGGGAGCTACACAGATACGCAGTATTTT.

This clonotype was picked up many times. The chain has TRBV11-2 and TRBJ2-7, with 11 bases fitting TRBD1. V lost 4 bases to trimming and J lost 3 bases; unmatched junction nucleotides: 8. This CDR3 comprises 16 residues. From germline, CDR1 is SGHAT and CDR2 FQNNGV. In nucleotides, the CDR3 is TGTGCCAGCAGCTCCCCTACCGGGACAGGGGGCTACGAGCAGTACTTC. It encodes CASSSPTGTGGYEQYF. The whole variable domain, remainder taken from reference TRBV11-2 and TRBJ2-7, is EAGVAQSPRYKIIEKRQSVAFWCNPISGHATLYWYQQILGQGPKLLIQFQNNGVVDDSQLPKDRFSAERLKGVDSTLKIQPAKLEDSAVYLCASSSPTGTGGYEQYFGPGTRLTVT.

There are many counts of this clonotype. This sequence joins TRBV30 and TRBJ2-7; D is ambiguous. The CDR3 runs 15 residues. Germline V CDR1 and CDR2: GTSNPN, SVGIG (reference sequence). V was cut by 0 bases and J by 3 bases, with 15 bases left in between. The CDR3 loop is CAWSVLGLGDYEQYF. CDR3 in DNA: TGTGCCTGGAGTGTACTTGGGCTGGGCGACTACGAGCAGTACTTC.

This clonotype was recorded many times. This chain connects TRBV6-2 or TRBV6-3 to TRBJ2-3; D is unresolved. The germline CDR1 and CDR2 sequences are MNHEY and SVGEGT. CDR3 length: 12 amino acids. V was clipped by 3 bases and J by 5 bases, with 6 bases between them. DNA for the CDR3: TGTGCCAGCAGTTATTCGGAAGATACGCAGTATTTT. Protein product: CASSYSEDTQYF.